The 21 T cell receptor beta chains presented below share a single source sample, sequenced in a study of identical twins. TCRdb analysed the 5' RACE reads with MiXCR anew, one entry per CDR3 protein. The sample has around 680,000 distinct CDR3 sequences, 8.5% to 9% seen once. The same sample was also studied in work on yellow fever vaccine responses in identical twins.

The sequencing sample was made of PBMCs. Receptors were obtained from a woman under 30 in good health.

This clonotype was detected only a few times. The chain carries TRBV25-1 and TRBJ2-7; 7 bases are a match to TRBD1. Per germline, CDR1 MGHDK and CDR2 SYGVNS. The CDR3 contains 14 residues. The V and J ends lost 4 bases and 5 bases, in that order; junction bases with no gene match: 8. CDR3 in DNA: TGTGCCAGCAGTGCCGTAGGGGGCATAAACGAGCAGTACTTC. This codes for CASSAVGGINEQYF.

Ten or more counts support this clonotype. CDR3 DNA: TGCAGTGCTAGAAAAGTAGCCAGTTCCTACAATGAGCAGTTCTTC. It yields the protein CSARKVASSYNEQFF. The chain employs TRBV20-1 and TRBJ2-1; no clear D gene. Germline V CDR1 and CDR2: DFQATT, SNEGSKA (reference sequence). Trimming removed 2 bases at V and 1 base at J, with 12 bases between. CDR3 length equals 15 residues.

This clonotype was observed a few times. The chain employs TRBV14 and TRBJ2-7; a weak D match, TRBD2 (6 bases). Germline V gives CDR1 SGHDN, CDR2 FVKESK. The CDR3 is made up of 14 amino acids. V lost 4 bases to trimming and J lost 3 bases, with 13 bases between them. In DNA, the CDR3 is TGTGCCAGCAGCCTTGTGGGGGGAATCTACGAGCAGTACTTC. Protein sequence: CASSLVGGIYEQYF. The whole variable domain, filled in from reference TRBV14 and TRBJ2-7, reads EAGVTQFPSHSVIEKGQTVTLRCDPISGHDNLYWYRRVMGKEIKFLLHFVKESKQDESGMPNNRFLAERTGGTYSTLKVQPAELEDSGVYFCASSLVGGIYEQYFGPGTRLTVT.

There are a few counts of this clonotype. The V and J genes are TRBV5-1 and TRBJ2-7; 8 bases fit TRBD2. The V segment lost 0 bases and the J segment 6 bases; nucleotides outside the gene matches: 5. The length of the CDR3 is 14 residues. Germline V gene lookup returns CDR1 SGHRS and CDR2 YFSETQ. CDR3 in DNA: TGCGCCAGCAGCTTGGGACTAGCGAGCTCCGAGCAGTACTTC. Translation: CASSLGLASSEQYF.

This clonotype was counted between two and nine times. The V call is TRBV11-2, the J call TRBJ2-2; 7 bases agree with TRBD1. V shed 2 bases and J 0 bases; nucleotides not matched to a gene: 6. Germline CDR1 SGHAT, CDR2 FQNNGV. This CDR3 has 17 amino acids. CDR3 sequence reads: CASSLNSQGANTGELFF. The CDR3 region has the DNA TGTGCCAGCAGCTTAAACTCCCAGGGGGCGAACACCGGGGAGCTGTTTTTT. The variable domain in full, with the rest retrieved from reference TRBV11-2 and TRBJ2-2, is EAGVAQSPRYKIIEKRQSVAFWCNPISGHATLYWYQQILGQGPKLLIQFQNNGVVDDSQLPKDRFSAERLKGVDSTLKIQPAKLEDSAVYLCASSLNSQGANTGELFFGEGSRLTVL.

Worth noting for this clonotype: With a much larger clone just one base away, this may be a read error. The rearrangement joins TRBV12-3 or TRBV12-4 to TRBJ2-7; 11 bases map to TRBD1. CDR3 length equals 13 residues. Here the CDR3 reads CANSPGQGEDQYF. The CDR3 bases are TGTGCCAACAGTCCGGGACAGGGGGAAGATCAGTACTTC.

This clonotype turned up a few times. The CDR3 region has the DNA TGTGCCAGCAGCTTAACCCCCCGCTGGGAGGGCTCCTACGAGCAGTACTTC. It codes for CASSLTPRWEGSYEQYF. V gene TRBV7-3 combines with J gene TRBJ2-7, with 7 bases matching TRBD2. CDR3 length: 17 amino acids. V dropped 0 bases and J dropped 0; count of bases not matched to a gene: 8. Germline-derived CDR1 and CDR2 are SGHTA and FQGTGA.

This clonotype was detected ten times or more. V and J are TRBV5-1 and TRBJ2-7, with D unresolved. Germline CDR1 is SGHRS and CDR2 is YFSETQ. V was cut by 2 bases and J by 1 base, with 7 bases left in between. CDR3 length: 13 amino acids. CDR3 amino acids: CASSFLGSYEQYF. DNA for the CDR3: TGCGCCAGCAGCTTTCTGGGGTCCTACGAGCAGTACTTC.

The genes are TRBV20-1 and TRBJ2-5; D tentatively fits TRBD1 or TRBD2 (5 bases each). The CDR3 loop spans 17 amino acids. The V gene lost 4 bases and the J gene lost 5 bases, with 26 bases spanning the gap. CDR1 is DFQATT, CDR2 SNEGSKA, per germline (reference sequence). The CDR3 coding sequence is TGCAGTGCTATAGGTCGGGGACCAAGCCAGAGGGTGGAGACCCAGTACTTC. Translating gives CSAIGRGPSQRVETQYF.

The V and J genes are TRBV6-2 or TRBV6-3 and TRBJ1-2; possible D gene TRBD1, 5 bases. Germline V gene sequence: CDR1 MNHEY, CDR2 SVGEGT. Trimming removed 6 bases at V and 7 bases at J, with 15 bases between. The CDR3 is 13 amino acids. Here the CDR3 reads CASRPPGSIGYTF. CDR3 in DNA: TGTGCCAGCAGACCGCCAGGGTCTATTGGCTACACCTTC.

The table lists this clonotype with a few counts. The rearrangement uses TRBV20-1 and TRBJ2-2, with 7 positions matching TRBD2. The CDR3 sequence is 13 residues long. CDR1 is DFQATT and CDR2 is SNEGSKA in the germline V gene (reference sequence). Here the CDR3 DNA reads TGCAGCGTACTGACTAGCTCCACCGGGGAGCTGTTTTTT. Translation gives CSVLTSSTGELFF.

The sample holds many counts of this clonotype. The chain joins TRBV20-1 to TRBJ2-2; D is possibly TRBD1 (5 bases). The length of the CDR3 is 12 residues. Germline V CDR1 and CDR2: DFQATT, SNEGSKA (reference sequence). Between the trimmed V and J ends, which lost 3 bases and 5 bases, there was a span of 7 bases. CDR3 coding DNA: TGCAGTGCTAGTAGGGGAACCGGGGAGCTGTTTTTT. Amino acids: CSASRGTGELFF.

This clonotype was seen ten or more times. The gene calls are TRBV12-3 or TRBV12-4 and TRBJ2-1; TRBD2 matches 11 bases. V was clipped by 3 bases and J by 0 bases; unmatched bases: 13. The CDR3 extends over 20 amino acids. The CDR3 protein is CASSFIRGTSGFSSYNEQFF. CDR3 DNA sequence: TGTGCCAGCAGTTTTATTCGTGGGACTAGCGGTTTCTCCTCCTACAATGAGCAGTTCTTC.

This clonotype was detected only a few times. The chain joins TRBV7-6 to TRBJ2-7; TRBD2 matches 8 bases. Germline-derived CDR1 and CDR2 are SGHVS and FNYEAQ. CDR3 length: 16 amino acids. J was trimmed by 3 bases and V by 3 bases; bases with no gene match: 10. The CDR3: CASSFDLTSASYEQYF. The CDR3 DNA is TGTGCCAGCAGCTTTGACCTGACTAGCGCCAGCTACGAGCAGTACTTC.

This clonotype came up a few times. The chain is built from TRBV6-2 or TRBV6-3 and TRBJ1-5, with TRBD1 matching 8 bases. The V gene's germline CDR1 is MNHEY and CDR2 SVGEGT. V shed 5 bases, J shed 6 bases, and the junction held 6 bases outside the gene matches. The CDR3 is 14 residues long. CDR3 in DNA: TGTGCCAGCAGTCAGGACAGGGTTCGTCAGCCCCAGCATTTT. It translates to CASSQDRVRQPQHF.

This clonotype was seen repeatedly, ten times or more. The chain has TRBV20-1 and TRBJ2-7; no clear D. The V and J ends lost 5 bases and 0 bases respectively, with 11 bases between them. This CDR3 is built from 13 residues. Germline values: CDR1 DFQATT, CDR2 SNEGSKA (reference sequence). CDR3 amino acids: CSAAQDGSYEQYF. The CDR3 region has the DNA TGCAGTGCTGCCCAGGACGGCTCCTACGAGCAGTACTTC.

Only a few counts were recorded for this clonotype. The chain has TRBV12-3 or TRBV12-4 and TRBJ2-1; 8 bases align to TRBD2. V lost 0 bases, J lost 13 bases, and 5 bases stayed unmatched. The CDR3 loop spans 13 amino acids. The chain's CDR3 is CASSLAGLVIQFF. The CDR3 DNA sequence: TGTGCCAGCAGTTTAGCGGGACTAGTGATACAGTTCTTC.

This clonotype was observed a handful of times. J is TRBJ1-2 and V is TRBV11-2; D gene unclear. Germline V lookup: CDR1 SGHAT, CDR2 FQNNGV. Trimming removed 5 bases at V and 4 bases at J, with 5 bases between. The CDR3 is 11 residues long. The CDR3 here is CASSAIYGYTF. In DNA form, the CDR3 reads TGTGCCAGCAGCGCTATCTATGGCTACACCTTC.

V is TRBV7-9 and J is TRBJ2-2, with 7 nucleotides matching TRBD1. This CDR3 has 17 amino acids. The germline V gene has CDR1 SEHNR and CDR2 FQNEAQ (reference sequence). The V and J ends lost 5 bases and 10 bases, in that order; junction bases with no gene match: 19. CDR3 DNA: TGTGCCAGCAGCCGAACCACGGACGAAACAGGGGCTGAGGAGCTGTTTTTT. This gives the protein CASSRTTDETGAEELFF. The full variable domain, with the rest looked up from reference TRBV7-9 and TRBJ2-2, is DTGVSQNPRHKITKRGQNVTFRCDPISEHNRLYWYRQTLGQGPEFLTYFQNEAQLEKSRLLSDRFSAERPKGSFSTLEIQRTEQGDSAMYLCASSRTTDETGAEELFFGEGSRLTVL.

The chain carries TRBV5-1 and TRBJ2-3; 7 bases are shared with TRBD2. Trimming at V came to 4 bases and at J to 2 bases, leaving 7 bases not matched to a gene. The length of the CDR3 is 15 residues. Germline V gene data show CDR1 as SGHRS and CDR2 as YFSETQ. The CDR3 sequence is CASSRTGLSTDTQYF. The CDR3 DNA is TGCGCCAGCAGCCGCACGGGACTATCCACAGATACGCAGTATTTT.

In its sample, this clonotype was seen many times. The chain couples TRBV12-3 or TRBV12-4 to TRBJ2-7; D assignment may be TRBD1 or TRBD2 (6 bases each). V gave up 7 bases and J gave up 3 bases, with 16 bases separating them. The CDR3 length is 14 residues. CDR3 region: CASTFGGTYYEQYF. The CDR3, as DNA: TGTGCCAGCACCTTCGGGGGCACCTACTACGAGCAGTACTTC.